Each of the 10 T cell receptor beta chains below was sequenced from the same sample in a study of STAT3 mutations in large granular lymphocyte leukemia. Whole-study findings and limits: In T-cell large granular lymphocyte leukemia, about half of patients showed multiple immunodominant subclonotypes.

The antigens these receptors bind are not known. Method: immunoSEQ multiplex PCR; TCRdb's copy keeps in-frame clones and lacks some. The sample yields around 1,800 clones, roughly 57% seen once. The specimen sequenced was peripheral blood mononuclear cells. These receptors originate from a man between 60 and 75 years old with T-cell large granular lymphocyte leukemia. Some clones in this sample may be carry-over from other donors' samples.

The V call is TRBV28, the J call TRBJ2-1; D possibly corresponds to TRBD2 (6 bases). CDR3 size: 12 residues. Trimming removed 5 bases at V and 6 bases at J, with 8 bases between. Germline V gives CDR1 MDHEN, CDR2 SYDVKM. CDR3 region: CASSPGVNEQFF. CDR3 nucleotides: TGTGCCAGCAGTCCGGGGGTCAATGAGCAGTTCTTC.

V usage is TRBV5-1 and J usage is TRBJ1-1; D remains unclear. Germline lookup yields CDR1 SGHRS and CDR2 YFSETQ. This CDR3 has 14 residues. V was cut by 7 bases and J by 5 bases, with 18 bases left in between. In DNA, the CDR3 is TGCGCCAGCCGGACTGAGGGCCTATCTACTGAAGCTTTCTTT. This gives the protein CASRTEGLSTEAFF.

The genes are TRBV18 and TRBJ1-1; TRBD1 agrees at 7 bases. Unmatched junction bases numbered 2, after V lost 2 bases and J lost 5 bases. Germline lookup yields CDR1 KGHSH and CDR2 LQKENI. This CDR3 region has 13 residues. The CDR3 here is CASSPKGATEAFF. The CDR3 DNA is TGTGCCAGCTCACCAAAGGGGGCGACTGAAGCTTTCTTT.

This clone was seen more than once but under ten times. The chain employs TRBV6-5 and TRBJ2-7; TRBD2 is a possible D gene (7 bases). The CDR3 extends over 15 amino acids. The V end lost 6 bases, the J end lost 3 bases, and 18 bases lay between the germline ends. Per germline, CDR1 MNHEY and CDR2 SVGAGI. The CDR3 nucleotides are TGTGCCAGCAGGCGGGCGGGGGCCCGGAACTACGAGCAGTACTTC. This encodes CASRRAGARNYEQYF.

The V and J genes are TRBV18 and TRBJ2-6; D uncertain. Per the germline V gene, CDR1 is KGHSH and CDR2 is LQKENI. CDR3 size: 15 residues. V was cut by 2 bases and J by 0 bases, with 5 bases left in between. Written as DNA, the CDR3 is TGTGCCAGCTCACCATGGAGCTCTGGGGCCAACGTCCTGACTTTC. It specifies CASSPWSSGANVLTF.

This clone showed up just a few times. The V and J genes are TRBV30 and TRBJ1-2, with TRBD1 matching over 9 bases. Germline V gives CDR1 GTSNPN, CDR2 SVGIG (reference sequence). The V segment lost 2 bases and the J segment 3 bases; nucleotides outside the gene matches: 7. This CDR3 spans 15 amino acids. CDR3 in amino acids: CAWSPPGQGYYGYTF. The CDR3 region has the DNA TGTGCCTGGAGTCCTCCGGGACAGGGATACTATGGCTACACCTTC.

This clone was counted only a few times. The chain uses TRBV14 and TRBJ2-1, with TRBD2 matching over 12 bases. Trimming removed 6 bases from V and 0 bases from J; junction bases left unmatched: 6. Germline loops: CDR1 SGHDN, CDR2 FVKESK. The CDR3 spans 17 residues. The CDR3 loop reads CASSWTSGDSSYNEQFF. The CDR3 nucleotides read TGTGCCAGCAGTTGGACTAGCGGGGACAGCTCCTACAATGAGCAGTTCTTC.

The rearrangement joins TRBV30 to TRBJ2-1; D is undetermined. There are 11 residues in the CDR3. Germline V CDR1 and CDR2: GTSNPN, SVGIG (reference sequence). Trimming took 5 bases from V and 4 from J, leaving 6 bases between them. The CDR3 sequence: CAWGPYNEQFF. For the CDR3, the DNA is TGTGCCTGGGGCCCTTACAATGAGCAGTTCTTC.

The chain recombines TRBV29-1 with TRBJ2-5; D gene ambiguous. V gave up 3 bases and J gave up 1 base, with 0 bases separating them. The CDR3 length is 10 residues. CDR1 and CDR2 (germline): SQVTM, ANQGSEA. The CDR3 sequence is CSVDQETQYF. The CDR3 DNA sequence: TGCAGCGTTGACCAAGAGACCCAGTACTTC.

This chain joins TRBV7-9 and TRBJ1-3; possible D gene TRBD1, 6 bases. The CDR3 covers 14 residues. V dropped 7 bases and J dropped 0 bases, with 10 bases sitting between them. Germline CDR1 and CDR2: SEHNR and FQNEAQ (reference sequence). The CDR3 region has the DNA TGTGCCAGCATCAAGGGGGGCTCTGGAAACACCATATATTTT. It translates to CASIKGGSGNTIYF.